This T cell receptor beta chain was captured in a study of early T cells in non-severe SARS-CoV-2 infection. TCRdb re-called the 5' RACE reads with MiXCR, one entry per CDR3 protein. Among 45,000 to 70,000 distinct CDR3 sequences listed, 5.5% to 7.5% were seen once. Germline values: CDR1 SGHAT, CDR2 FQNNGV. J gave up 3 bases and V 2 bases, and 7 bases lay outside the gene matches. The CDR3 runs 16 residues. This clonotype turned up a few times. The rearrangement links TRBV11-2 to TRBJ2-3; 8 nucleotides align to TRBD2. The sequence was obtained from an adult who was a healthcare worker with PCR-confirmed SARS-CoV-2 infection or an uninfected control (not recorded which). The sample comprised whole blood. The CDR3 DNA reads TGTGCCAGCAGCTTAAGCCGGGGGGGGAGAACAGATACGCAGTATTTT. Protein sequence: CASSLSRGGRTDTQYF. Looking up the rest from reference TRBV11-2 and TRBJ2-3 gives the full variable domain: EAGVAQSPRYKIIEKRQSVAFWCNPISGHATLYWYQQILGQGPKLLIQFQNNGVVDDSQLPKDRFSAERLKGVDSTLKIQPAKLEDSAVYLCASSLSRGGRTDTQYFGPGTRLTVL.